This T cell receptor (beta chain) was sequenced during a study of early T cells in non-severe SARS-CoV-2 infection. The protocol attached unique molecular identifiers to individual cDNA molecules. MiXCR, applied by TCRdb to the 5' RACE reads, yields one record per CDR3 protein. The sample consists of some 59,000 distinct CDR3 sequences, about 10% of them appearing once. This clonotype has a count of ten or more. This CDR3 region has 10 residues. Between the trimmed V and J ends, which lost 6 bases and 5 bases, there was a span of 6 bases. The germline V gene has CDR1 DFQATT and CDR2 SNEGSKA (reference sequence).

Sequenced: whole blood. The source is an adult who was a healthcare worker with PCR-confirmed SARS-CoV-2 infection or an uninfected control (not recorded which). The gene calls are TRBV20-1 and TRBJ2-3; D uncertain. The CDR3 sequence is CSAIEDTQYF. In DNA form, the CDR3 reads TGCAGTGCCATAGAAGATACGCAGTATTTT.